This T cell receptor beta chain came from a study of blood T cell repertoires in COVID-19. V shed 0 bases and J shed 0 bases, with 10 bases lying between them. CDR1 is LGHNA and CDR2 is YNFKEQ in the germline V gene. The CDR3 sequence is 16 residues long. Assay: immunoSEQ multiplex PCR; the TCRdb copy retains only in-frame clones and omits some. The table includes roughly 200,000 clones, roughly three quarters detected once. Source material: peripheral blood. The receptor was isolated from a woman in her forties or fifties with active or convalescent COVID-19. The chain combines TRBV4-2 with TRBJ2-3, with a tentative D call TRBD2 (5 bases). In nucleotides, the CDR3 is TGTGCCAGCAGCCAAGATCTGGGGAGAAGCACAGATACGCAGTATTTT. Its translation is CASSQDLGRSTDTQYF.